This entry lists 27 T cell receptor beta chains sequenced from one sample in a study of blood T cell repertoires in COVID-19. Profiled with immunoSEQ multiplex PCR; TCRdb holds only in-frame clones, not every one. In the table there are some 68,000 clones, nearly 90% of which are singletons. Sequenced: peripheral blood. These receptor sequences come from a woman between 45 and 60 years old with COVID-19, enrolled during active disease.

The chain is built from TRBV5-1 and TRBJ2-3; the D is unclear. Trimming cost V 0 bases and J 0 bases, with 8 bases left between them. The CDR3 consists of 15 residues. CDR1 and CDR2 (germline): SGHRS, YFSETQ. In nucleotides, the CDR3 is TGCGCCAGCAGCTTGGAAACACCTAGCACAGATACGCAGTATTTT. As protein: CASSLETPSTDTQYF.

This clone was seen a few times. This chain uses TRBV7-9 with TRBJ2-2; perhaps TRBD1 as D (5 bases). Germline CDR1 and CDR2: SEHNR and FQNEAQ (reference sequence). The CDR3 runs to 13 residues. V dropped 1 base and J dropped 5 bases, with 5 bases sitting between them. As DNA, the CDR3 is TGTGCCAGCAGCTTAGAGGGGACCGGGGAGCTGTTTTTT. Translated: CASSLEGTGELFF.

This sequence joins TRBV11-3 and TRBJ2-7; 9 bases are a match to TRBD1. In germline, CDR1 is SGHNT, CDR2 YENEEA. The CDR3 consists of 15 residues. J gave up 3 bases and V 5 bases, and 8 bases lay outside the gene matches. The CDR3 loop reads CASSTGTGPLYEQYF. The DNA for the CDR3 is TGTGCCAGCAGCACGGGGACAGGGCCCCTCTACGAGCAGTACTTC.

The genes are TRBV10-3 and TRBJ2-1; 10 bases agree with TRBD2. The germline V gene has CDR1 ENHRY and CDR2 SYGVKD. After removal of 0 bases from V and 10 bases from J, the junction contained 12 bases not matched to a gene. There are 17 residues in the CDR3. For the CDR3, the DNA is TGTGCCATCAGTGAGTCGGGGAGGGCTAGCGGGAGAATGGAGCAGTTCTTC. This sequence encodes CAISESGRASGRMEQFF.

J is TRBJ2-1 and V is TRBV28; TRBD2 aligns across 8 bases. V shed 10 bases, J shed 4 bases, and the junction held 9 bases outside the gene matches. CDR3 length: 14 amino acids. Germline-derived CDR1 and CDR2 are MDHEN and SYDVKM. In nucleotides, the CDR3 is TGTGCCACCACGAGGGCTAGCGGGTACAATGAGCAGTTCTTC. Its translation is CATTRASGYNEQFF.

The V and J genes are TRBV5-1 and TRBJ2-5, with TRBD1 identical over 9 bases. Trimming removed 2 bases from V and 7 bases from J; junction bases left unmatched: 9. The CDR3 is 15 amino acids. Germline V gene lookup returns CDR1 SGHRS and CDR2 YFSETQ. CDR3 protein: CASSLGQGLGTTQYF. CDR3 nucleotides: TGCGCCAGCAGCTTAGGACAGGGGTTGGGCACGACCCAGTACTTC.

CDR3 nucleotides: TGTGCCAGCAGCTTCACTAGCGGCAGCTCCTACGAGCAGTACTTC. Translating gives CASSFTSGSSYEQYF. The V call is TRBV11-2, the J call TRBJ2-7; 8 positions match TRBD2. Unmatched junction bases numbered 4, after V lost 3 bases and J lost 0 bases. CDR3 size: 15 residues. In germline, CDR1 is SGHAT, CDR2 FQNNGV. The full variable domain, its missing parts supplied by reference TRBV11-2 and TRBJ2-7, is EAGVAQSPRYKIIEKRQSVAFWCNPISGHATLYWYQQILGQGPKLLIQFQNNGVVDDSQLPKDRFSAERLKGVDSTLKIQPAKLEDSAVYLCASSFTSGSSYEQYFGPGTRLTVT.

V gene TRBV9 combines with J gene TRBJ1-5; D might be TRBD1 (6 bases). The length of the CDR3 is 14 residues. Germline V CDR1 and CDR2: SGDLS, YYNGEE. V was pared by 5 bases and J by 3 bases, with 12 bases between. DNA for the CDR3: TGTGCCAGCAGTGACCGGGACAACAATCAGCCCCAGCATTTT. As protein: CASSDRDNNQPQHF.

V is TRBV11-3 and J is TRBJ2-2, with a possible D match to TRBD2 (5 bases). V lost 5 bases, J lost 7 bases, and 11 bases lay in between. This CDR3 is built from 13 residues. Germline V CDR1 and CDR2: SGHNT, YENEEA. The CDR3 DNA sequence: TGTGCCAGCAGCCAGGACTTCGGCGGGGAGCTGTTTTTT. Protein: CASSQDFGGELFF.

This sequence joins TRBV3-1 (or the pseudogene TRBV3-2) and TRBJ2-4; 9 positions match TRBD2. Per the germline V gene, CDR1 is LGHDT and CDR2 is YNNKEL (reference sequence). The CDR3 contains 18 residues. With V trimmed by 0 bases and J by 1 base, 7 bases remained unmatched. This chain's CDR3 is CASSQEGSGRMAKNIQYF. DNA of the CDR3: TGTGCCAGCAGCCAAGAAGGTAGCGGGAGAATGGCCAAAAACATTCAGTACTTC.

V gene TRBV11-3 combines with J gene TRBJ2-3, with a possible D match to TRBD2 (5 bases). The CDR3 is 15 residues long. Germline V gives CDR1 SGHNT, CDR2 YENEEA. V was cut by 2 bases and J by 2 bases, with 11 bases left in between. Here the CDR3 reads CASSLNGINTDTQYF. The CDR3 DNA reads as TGTGCCAGCAGCTTAAACGGGATTAACACAGATACGCAGTATTTT.

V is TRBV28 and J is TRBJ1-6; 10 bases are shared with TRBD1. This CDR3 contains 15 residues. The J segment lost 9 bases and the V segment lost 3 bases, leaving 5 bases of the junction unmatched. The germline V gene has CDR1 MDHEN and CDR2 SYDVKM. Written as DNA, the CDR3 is TGTGCCAGCAGTTTCACCGGGACAGGGGTTTCACCCCTCCACTTT. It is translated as CASSFTGTGVSPLHF. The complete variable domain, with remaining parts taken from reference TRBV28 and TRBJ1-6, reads DVKVTQSSRYLVKRTGEKVFLECVQDMDHENMFWYRQDPGLGLRLIYFSYDVKMKEKGDIPEGYSVSREKKERFSLILESASTNQTSMYLCASSFTGTGVSPLHFGNGTRLTVT.

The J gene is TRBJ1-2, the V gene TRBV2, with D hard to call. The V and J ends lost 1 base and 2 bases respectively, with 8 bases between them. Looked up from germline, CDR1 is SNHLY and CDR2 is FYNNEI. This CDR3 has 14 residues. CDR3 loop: CASSEESENYGYTF. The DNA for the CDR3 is TGTGCCAGCAGTGAAGAGAGCGAGAACTATGGCTACACCTTC.

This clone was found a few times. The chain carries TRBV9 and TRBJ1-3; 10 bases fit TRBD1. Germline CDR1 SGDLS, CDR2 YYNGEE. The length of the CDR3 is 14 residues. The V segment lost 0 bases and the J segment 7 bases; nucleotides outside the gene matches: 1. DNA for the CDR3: TGTGCCAGCAGCGTAGCGGGACAGGGGAACACCATATATTTT. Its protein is CASSVAGQGNTIYF.

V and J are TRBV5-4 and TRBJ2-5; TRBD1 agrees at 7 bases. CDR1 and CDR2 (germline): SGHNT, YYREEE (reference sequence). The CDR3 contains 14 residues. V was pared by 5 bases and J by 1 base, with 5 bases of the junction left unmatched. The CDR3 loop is CASRLDRVQETQYF. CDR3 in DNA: TGTGCCAGCAGATTAGACAGGGTCCAAGAGACCCAGTACTTC.

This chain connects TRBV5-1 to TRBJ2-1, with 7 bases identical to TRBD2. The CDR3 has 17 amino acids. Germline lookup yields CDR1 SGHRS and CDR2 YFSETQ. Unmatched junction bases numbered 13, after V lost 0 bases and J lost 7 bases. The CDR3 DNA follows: TGCGCCAGCAGCTTGGCGGTTATAGGCGGGAGAGGAAATGAGCAGTTCTTC. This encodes CASSLAVIGGRGNEQFF.

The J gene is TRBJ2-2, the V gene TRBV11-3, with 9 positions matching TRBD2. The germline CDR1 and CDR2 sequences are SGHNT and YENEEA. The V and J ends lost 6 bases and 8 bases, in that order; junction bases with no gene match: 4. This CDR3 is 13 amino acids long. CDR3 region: CASSRSGSGELFF. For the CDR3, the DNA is TGTGCCAGCAGTCGTAGCGGGAGTGGGGAGCTGTTTTTT.

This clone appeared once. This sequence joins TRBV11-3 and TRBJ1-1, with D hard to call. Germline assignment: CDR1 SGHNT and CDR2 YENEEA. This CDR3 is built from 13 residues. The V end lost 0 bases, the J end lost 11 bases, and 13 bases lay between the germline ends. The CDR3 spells CASSLDPIGWAFF. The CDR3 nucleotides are TGTGCCAGCAGCTTAGATCCGATCGGGTGGGCTTTCTTT.

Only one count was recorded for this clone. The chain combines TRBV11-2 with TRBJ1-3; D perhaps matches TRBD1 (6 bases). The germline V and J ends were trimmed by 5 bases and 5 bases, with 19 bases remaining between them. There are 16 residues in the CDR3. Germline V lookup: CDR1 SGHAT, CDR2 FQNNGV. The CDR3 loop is CASSPGGQRPRNTIYF. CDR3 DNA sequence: TGTGCCAGCAGCCCGGGGGGGCAGCGACCCAGAAACACCATATATTTT.

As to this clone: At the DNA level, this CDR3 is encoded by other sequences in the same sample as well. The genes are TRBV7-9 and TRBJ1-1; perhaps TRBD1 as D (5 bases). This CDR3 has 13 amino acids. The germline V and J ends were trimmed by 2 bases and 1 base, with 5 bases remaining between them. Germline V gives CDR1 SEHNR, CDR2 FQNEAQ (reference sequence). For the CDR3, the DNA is TGTGCCAGCAGCTTACAGGGGAACACTGAAGCTTTCTTT. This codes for CASSLQGNTEAFF. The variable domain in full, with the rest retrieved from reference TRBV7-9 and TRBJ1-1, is DTGVSQNPRHKITKRGQNVTFRCDPISEHNRLYWYRQTLGQGPEFLTYFQNEAQLEKSRLLSDRFSAERPKGSFSTLEIQRTEQGDSAMYLCASSLQGNTEAFFGQGTRLTVV.

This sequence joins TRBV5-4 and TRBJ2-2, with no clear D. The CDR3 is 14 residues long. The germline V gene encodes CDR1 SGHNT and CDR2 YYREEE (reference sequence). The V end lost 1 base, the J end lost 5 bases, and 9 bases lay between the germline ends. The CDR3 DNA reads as TGTGCCAGCAGCTTGTATCGTCGTACCGGGGAGCTGTTTTTT. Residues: CASSLYRRTGELFF.

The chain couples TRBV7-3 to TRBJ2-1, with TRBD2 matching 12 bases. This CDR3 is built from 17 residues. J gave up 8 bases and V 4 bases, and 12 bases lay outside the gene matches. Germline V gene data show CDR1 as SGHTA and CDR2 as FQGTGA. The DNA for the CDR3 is TGTGCCAGCAGCTCCTACCCGCTAGCGGGAGGGCCCCATGAGCAGTTCTTC. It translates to CASSSYPLAGGPHEQFF.

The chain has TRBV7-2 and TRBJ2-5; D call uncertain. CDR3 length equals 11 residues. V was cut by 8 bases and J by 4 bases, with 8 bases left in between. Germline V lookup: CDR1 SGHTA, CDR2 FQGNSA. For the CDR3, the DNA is TGTGCCAGCCTGTACTTAGAGACCCAGTACTTC. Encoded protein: CASLYLETQYF.

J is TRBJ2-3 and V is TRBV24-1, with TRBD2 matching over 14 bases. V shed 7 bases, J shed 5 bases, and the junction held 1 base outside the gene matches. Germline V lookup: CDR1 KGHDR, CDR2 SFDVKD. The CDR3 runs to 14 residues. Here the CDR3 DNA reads TGTGCCACCAGGGGACTAGCGGGAGAAGATACGCAGTATTTT. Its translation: CATRGLAGEDTQYF.

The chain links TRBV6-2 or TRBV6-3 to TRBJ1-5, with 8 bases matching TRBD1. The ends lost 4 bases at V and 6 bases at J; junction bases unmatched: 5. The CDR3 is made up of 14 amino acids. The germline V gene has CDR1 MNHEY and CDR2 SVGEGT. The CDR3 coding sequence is TGTGCCAGCAGTTCCTCAGGGGGCAGTCAGCCCCAGCATTTT. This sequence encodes CASSSSGGSQPQHF.

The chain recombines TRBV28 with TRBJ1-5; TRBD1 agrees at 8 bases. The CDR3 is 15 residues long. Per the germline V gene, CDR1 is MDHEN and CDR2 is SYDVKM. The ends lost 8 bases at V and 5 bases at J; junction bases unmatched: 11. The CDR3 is CASVRDRGWDQPQHF. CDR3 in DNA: TGTGCCAGCGTTAGAGACAGGGGATGGGATCAGCCCCAGCATTTT.

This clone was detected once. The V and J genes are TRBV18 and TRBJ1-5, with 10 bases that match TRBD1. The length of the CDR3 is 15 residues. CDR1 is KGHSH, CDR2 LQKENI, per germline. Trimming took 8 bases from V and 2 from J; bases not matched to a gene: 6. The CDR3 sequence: CASARDRGGNQPQHF. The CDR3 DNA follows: TGTGCCAGCGCCCGGGACAGGGGAGGCAATCAGCCCCAGCATTTT. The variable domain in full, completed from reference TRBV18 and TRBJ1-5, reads NAGVMQNPRHLVRRRGQEARLRCSPMKGHSHVYWYRQLPEEGLKFMVYLQKENIIDESGMPKERFSAEFPKEGPSILRIQQVVRGDSAAYFCASARDRGGNQPQHFGDGTRLSIL.